The 5 T cell receptor beta chains below come from one sample, sequenced in a study of T cell responses to AZD1222 COVID-19 vaccine (dated by TCRdb to the early 2020s). The time point label, as the study defines it: baseline before first vaccination. Receptors were amplified or captured by the immunoSEQ multiplex PCR assay. TCRdb obtained this table from immuneACCESS and retained in-frame rearrangements with V and J assigned. These tables miss some clones; where compared with another copy, unresolved V genes account for less than half of the shortfall, and the remainder is unexplained. The table for this sample lists about 110,000 clones; roughly 88% of them were counted only once. The top ten constitute about 4.9% of the sample. This sample comprised peripheral blood, obtained on day 0 of AZD1222 vaccination. The receptor source for this set is an adult in good health.

The chain couples TRBV27 to TRBJ2-2; tentative D call: TRBD2 (6 bases). Germline values: CDR1 MNHEY, CDR2 SMNVEV (reference sequence). V lost 6 bases, J lost 2 bases, and 10 bases lay in between. The CDR3 loop spans 14 amino acids. CDR3 DNA: TGTGCCAGCAGCCCGGGACTCAACACCGGGGAGCTGTTTTTT. Translated: CASSPGLNTGELFF.

In its sample, this clone was seen once. J is TRBJ1-2 and V is TRBV7-9; no clear D gene. Between the trimmed V and J ends, which lost 10 bases and 2 bases, there was a span of 14 bases. This CDR3 is built from 13 residues. CDR1 and CDR2 from the germline V gene are SEHNR and FQNEAQ (reference sequence). The CDR3 DNA follows: TGTGCCACCCAAACCACACGAAACTATGGCTACACCTTC. It encodes CATQTTRNYGYTF.

The chain recombines TRBV9 with TRBJ2-3; D possibly corresponds to TRBD2 (6 bases). Deletions cut 1 base from V and 4 bases from J, with 16 bases between. The germline V gene has CDR1 SGDLS and CDR2 YYNGEE. The CDR3 runs to 16 residues. The CDR3 nucleotides read TGTGCCAGCAGCGTACACGAGGCCCGGGGGTCAGATACGCAGTATTTT. This encodes CASSVHEARGSDTQYF.

V and J are TRBV7-2 and TRBJ1-2; possibly TRBD1 for D (5 bases). The CDR3 is 14 amino acids. CDR1 and CDR2 from the germline V gene are SGHTA and FQGNSA. Between the trimmed V and J ends, which lost 5 bases and 2 bases, there was a span of 12 bases. The CDR3 nucleotides read TGTGCCAGCAGCATCGGGACTCAAAACTATGGCTACACCTTC. It codes for CASSIGTQNYGYTF. The whole variable domain, filled in from reference TRBV7-2 and TRBJ1-2, reads GAGVSQSPSNKVTEKGKDVELRCDPISGHTALYWYRQSLGQGLEFLIYFQGNSAPDKSGLPSDRFSAERTGGSVSTLTIQRTQQEDSAVYLCASSIGTQNYGYTFGSGTRLTVV.

This chain links TRBV5-1 with TRBJ2-1, with TRBD2 matching 14 bases. Looked up from germline, CDR1 is SGHRS and CDR2 is YFSETQ. Trimming took 4 bases from V and 4 from J; bases not matched to a gene: 4. The CDR3 consists of 16 residues. CDR3 region: CASSAGLAGEYNEQFF. DNA of the CDR3: TGCGCCAGCAGCGCGGGACTAGCGGGGGAATACAATGAGCAGTTCTTC.